This T cell receptor beta chain was sequenced during a study of blood T cell repertoires in COVID-19. Libraries were prepared by immunoSEQ multiplex PCR; TCRdb keeps only in-frame clonotypes and omits some of them. The sample holds about 370,000 clones, roughly 90% seen once. The CDR3 loop spans 16 amino acids. Seattle participants joined during active infection and were tracked over time. Source material: peripheral blood. The source is a woman in her twenties or thirties with COVID-19, enrolled during active disease. The rearrangement joins TRBV21-1 to TRBJ2-1; whether TRBD2, the table's D call, matches the DNA was not checked. TRBV21-1 is labeled a pseudogene. CDR3 in DNA: TGTGCCAGCAGCAGAGGGACTAGCAGAATGTACAATGAGCAGTTCTTC. Protein product: CASSRGTSRMYNEQFF.